This T cell receptor beta chain was profiled in a study of blood T cell repertoires in COVID-19. Study in general: Researchers got acute and convalescent COVID-19 samples from the United States, Italy and Spain. PBMCs, B-cell-depleted T cells, or T cells provided the cDNA or gDNA that made up the material.

Study processing details: Quantification of nucleated cells was approximated via reference gene primer amplification. Assay used: immunoSEQ multiplex PCR; TCRdb lists only in-frame clones, some missing. V, J and clone size are taken as reported in that table, and D and trimming were inferred from the DNA itself. The table has 130,000 or so clones, around four fifths seen once. Germline V gene data show CDR1 as MDHEN and CDR2 as SYDVKM. The CDR3 has 13 residues. Trimming shortened V by 6 bases and J by 9 bases, and 18 bases separated the two germline ends. This clonotype was sampled from a human donor in a cohort sampled during active COVID-19. The specimen sequenced was peripheral blood. This chain connects TRBV28 to TRBJ2-7; weak D call: TRBD1 (7 bases). The chain's CDR3 is CASRPTGRDGQYF. The CDR3 DNA is TGTGCCAGCAGACCGACAGGGCGGGATGGGCAGTACTTC. The full variable domain, its missing parts supplied by reference TRBV28 and TRBJ2-7, is DVKVTQSSRYLVKRTGEKVFLECVQDMDHENMFWYRQDPGLGLRLIYFSYDVKMKEKGDIPEGYSVSREKKERFSLILESASTNQTSMYLCASRPTGRDGQYFGPGTRLTVT.